The rows below give T cell receptor beta chains drawn from one sample of a study of OX40 agonist ivuxolimab in advanced cancers. Sequencing was performed with immunoSEQ multiplex PCR; in TCRdb, only in-frame clones are kept and a portion is missing. In the table there are over 45,000 clones, about 80% of which are singletons. This specimen was CD4+ or CD8+ T cells sorted from blood, taken in a trial of the OX40 agonist ivuxolimab. These receptors originate from an adult with an advanced solid tumor such as melanoma, head and neck, liver or kidney cancer. CDR3s include the opening cysteine and the closing phenylalanine or tryptophan. The order of the fields is D gene, V gene, J gene, clone size, CDR3 protein, CDR3 DNA. The D gene is left open where the match is weak. Some rows have no size entry. The others give once, few or many, or a class for an expanded clone.

D: NA; V: TRBV21-1; J: TRBJ2-4; size: NA; CDR3: CASSKAGGQGANIQYF; DNA: TGTGCCAGCAGCAAAGCGGGAGGACAGGGGGCGAACATTCAGTACTTC
D: NA; V: TRBV5-1; J: TRBJ1-4; size: NA; CDR3: CASSLPTGGEKLFF; DNA: TGCGCCAGCAGCTTGCCGACAGGAGGTGAAAAACTGTTTTTT
D: NA; V: TRBV28; J: TRBJ1-1; size: once; CDR3: CASSDLNTEAFF; DNA: TGTGCCAGCAGTGACCTGAACACTGAAGCTTTCTTT
D: TRBD1; V: TRBV7-8; J: TRBJ2-7; size: NA; CDR3: CASRETGFAERTEQYF; DNA: TGTGCCAGCAGGGAGACAGGGTTTGCGGAGAGGACTGAGCAGTACTTC
D: TRBD2; V: TRBV6-1; J: TRBJ2-1; size: few; CDR3: CASSSLAGGGNEQFF; DNA: TGTGCCAGCAGTTCACTAGCGGGAGGGGGCAATGAGCAGTTCTTC
D: NA; V: TRBV6-5; J: TRBJ1-2; size: once; CDR3: CASSYSDVNYGYTF; DNA: TGTGCCAGCAGTTACTCGGACGTTAACTATGGCTACACCTTC
D: TRBD2; V: TRBV28; J: TRBJ2-3; size: NA; CDR3: CASSRLAGGTSTDTQYF; DNA: TGTGCCAGCAGTCGGCTAGCGGGAGGGACAAGCACAGATACGCAGTATTTT
D: NA; V: TRBV2; J: TRBJ1-6; size: few; CDR3: CASGLDSPLHF; DNA: TGTGCCAGTGGCCTGGATTCACCCCTCCACTTT
D: NA; V: TRBV5-1; J: TRBJ2-7; size: few; CDR3: CASSLDNSAVTYEQYF; DNA: TGCGCCAGCAGCTTGGATAATAGCGCGGTAACCTACGAGCAGTACTTC
D: NA; V: TRBV2; J: TRBJ1-4; size: NA; CDR3: CASTGLPAGTNEKLFF; DNA: TGTGCCAGCACGGGGCTCCCGGCAGGAACTAATGAAAAACTGTTTTTT
D: NA; V: TRBV5-1; J: TRBJ2-5; size: NA; CDR3: CASSYAGQETQYF; DNA: TGCGCCAGCAGCTATGCCGGACAAGAGACCCAGTACTTC
D: NA; V: TRBV27; J: TRBJ2-2; size: NA; CDR3: CASSPMGSGLNTGELFF; DNA: TGTGCCAGCAGTCCCATGGGGAGCGGGCTGAACACCGGGGAGCTGTTTTTT
D: TRBD1; V: TRBV19; J: TRBJ2-4; size: NA; CDR3: CASSGTEAKNIQYF; DNA: TGTGCCAGTAGCGGGACAGAGGCCAAAAACATTCAGTACTTC
D: NA; V: TRBV4-1; J: TRBJ2-1; size: NA; CDR3: CASSQEGGQYNEQFF; DNA: TGCGCCAGCAGCCAAGAGGGGGGGCAGTACAATGAGCAGTTCTTC